Shown below are 23 T cell receptor beta chains from a single sample sequenced in a study of PD-1 blockade in mismatch repair-deficient tumors. Produced via immunoSEQ multiplex PCR; TCRdb's table is partial and in-frame only. The data hold some 19,000 clones, with about four fifths observed a single time. The sequencing used PBMCs, collected 52 weeks after starting pembrolizumab. Receptor source: an adult with mismatch repair-deficient cancer.

The chain combines TRBV30 with TRBJ1-3; D is unresolved. V was cut by 5 bases and J by 2 bases, with 10 bases left in between. The CDR3 runs to 13 residues. Germline values: CDR1 GTSNPN, CDR2 SVGIG (reference sequence). The CDR3 sequence: CAWGGSAGNTIYF. CDR3 nucleotides: TGTGCCTGGGGAGGGTCAGCTGGAAACACCATATATTTT. Based on the CDR3 plus reference TRBV30 and TRBJ1-3, the full variable domain is SQTIHQWPATLVQPVGSPLSLECTVEGTSNPNLYWYRQAAGRGLQLLFYSVGIGQISSEVPQNLSASRPQDRQFILSSKKLLLSDSGFYLCAWGGSAGNTIYFGEGSWLTVV.

The chain uses TRBV4-1 and TRBJ1-4; 7 bases align to TRBD1. From germline, CDR1 is MGHRA and CDR2 YSYEKL. This CDR3 is 17 amino acids long. The V segment lost 0 bases and the J segment 5 bases; nucleotides outside the gene matches: 9. The CDR3 sequence: CASSQDDRAGRNEKLFF. The CDR3 DNA follows: TGCGCCAGCAGCCAAGATGACAGGGCGGGACGGAATGAAAAACTGTTTTTT.

The chain links TRBV7-3 to TRBJ2-5; 8 bases map to TRBD2. The CDR3 runs 15 residues. Trimming cost V 5 bases and J 1 base; bases outside gene matches: 6. Germline V gene data show CDR1 as SGHTA and CDR2 as FQGTGA. In nucleotides, the CDR3 is TGTGCCAGCAGCCGCAGCGGGAGCCCCCAAGAGACCCAGTACTTC. This translates into CASSRSGSPQETQYF.

The chain joins TRBV7-3 to TRBJ2-3; the D gene is possibly TRBD2 (6 bases). Germline CDR1 reads SGHTA; CDR2 reads FQGTGA. The length of the CDR3 is 12 residues. V lost 2 bases and J lost 8, with 8 bases in between. The CDR3 DNA reads as TGTGCCAGCAGCTTAGCCGGGAGTACGCAGTATTTT. Its translation is CASSLAGSTQYF.

The table lists this clone with a few counts. Here the CDR3 DNA reads TGTGCCAGCAGCGTAGGGCAGATGACTAACTATGGCTACACCTTC. Its translation is CASSVGQMTNYGYTF. V usage is TRBV9 and J usage is TRBJ1-2; D is uncertain. V was trimmed by 0 bases and J by 0 bases, leaving 9 bases between them. The germline gives CDR1 SGDLS, CDR2 YYNGEE. This CDR3 comprises 15 residues. The full variable domain, completed using reference TRBV9 and TRBJ1-2, is DSGVTQTPKHLITATGQRVTLRCSPRSGDLSVYWYQQSLDQGLQFLIQYYNGEERAKGNILERFSAQQFPDLHSELNLSSLELGDSALYFCASSVGQMTNYGYTFGSGTRLTVV.

The chain recombines TRBV11-2 with TRBJ2-1; D not resolved. The CDR3 covers 12 residues. V was trimmed by 0 bases and J by 13 bases, leaving 10 bases between them. Looked up from germline, CDR1 is SGHAT and CDR2 is FQNNGV. The CDR3 coding sequence is TGTGCCAGCAGCTTAGAGAGCCCGTTACAGTTCTTC. It yields the protein CASSLESPLQFF.

The chain is built from TRBV30 and TRBJ2-2, with 9 bases lining up with TRBD2. The V and J ends lost 0 bases and 0 bases, in that order; junction bases with no gene match: 8. CDR3 length equals 18 residues. Germline V gives CDR1 GTSNPN, CDR2 SVGIG (reference sequence). CDR3 amino acids: CAWSVLRTSVANTGELFF. DNA of the CDR3: TGTGCCTGGAGTGTACTTCGGACTAGCGTCGCGAACACCGGGGAGCTGTTTTTT.

The rearrangement links TRBV2 to TRBJ2-5; 7 nucleotides line up with TRBD1. With the DNA end fitting TRBJ2-7 better, the J assignment may be wrong. Germline lookup yields CDR1 SNHLY and CDR2 FYNNEI. The CDR3 is 14 amino acids. The CDR3 sequence: CASSEQGLFYEQYF. In DNA form, the CDR3 reads TGTGCCAGCAGCGAACAGGGGTTGTTTTACGAGCAGTACTTC.

The chain carries TRBV9 and TRBJ1-2; the D gene is possibly TRBD1 (6 bases). V lost 4 bases, J lost 8 bases, and 12 bases lay in between. CDR3 length: 12 residues. The germline V gene encodes CDR1 SGDLS and CDR2 YYNGEE. CDR3 amino acids: CASSPNREGYTF. The CDR3, as DNA: TGTGCCAGCAGCCCAAACAGGGAAGGCTACACCTTC. The full variable domain, in which reference TRBV9 and TRBJ1-2 provide the parts outside the CDR3, is DSGVTQTPKHLITATGQRVTLRCSPRSGDLSVYWYQQSLDQGLQFLIQYYNGEERAKGNILERFSAQQFPDLHSELNLSSLELGDSALYFCASSPNREGYTFGSGTRLTVV.

This clone came up a few times. The chain joins TRBV9 to TRBJ2-7, with TRBD2 matching over 9 bases. With 4 bases clipped from V and 2 bases from J, the junction kept 4 bases outside the gene matches. Germline V gene lookup returns CDR1 SGDLS and CDR2 YYNGEE. This CDR3 region has 14 residues. CDR3 coding DNA: TGTGCCAGCAGCAGGCTAGCGGGGACCTACGAGCAGTACTTC. It yields the protein CASSRLAGTYEQYF.

This chain joins TRBV28 and TRBJ2-7, with 9 bases lining up with TRBD2. Germline values: CDR1 MDHEN, CDR2 SYDVKM. The V segment lost 6 bases and the J segment 6 bases; nucleotides outside the gene matches: 9. The CDR3 length is 14 residues. The CDR3 bases are TGTGCCAGCAGCAATTTAGCGGGAGCCCGCGAGCAGTACTTC. It specifies CASSNLAGAREQYF.

The chain has TRBV10-3 and TRBJ2-3; D is unresolved. CDR1 is ENHRY, CDR2 SYGVKD, per germline. V was trimmed by 3 bases and J by 0 bases, leaving 4 bases between them. The CDR3 contains 13 residues. CDR3 residues: CAISDGSTDTQYF. The CDR3, as DNA: TGTGCCATCAGTGACGGGAGCACAGATACGCAGTATTTT.

The chain recombines TRBV5-1 with TRBJ2-5; D call uncertain. The V gene lost 1 base and the J gene lost 1 base, with 5 bases spanning the gap. The CDR3 is made up of 13 amino acids. Germline CDR1 is SGHRS and CDR2 is YFSETQ. This CDR3 is CASSLSGQETQYF. The DNA for the CDR3 is TGCGCCAGCAGCTTGTCAGGCCAAGAGACCCAGTACTTC. The whole variable domain, remainder taken from reference TRBV5-1 and TRBJ2-5, is KAGVTQTPRYLIKTRGQQVTLSCSPISGHRSVSWYQQTPGQGLQFLFEYFSETQRNKGNFPGRFSGRQFSNSRSEMNVSTLELGDSALYLCASSLSGQETQYFGPGTRLLVL.

The CDR3: CASSTRTGMRTNQPQHF. The CDR3 nucleotides are TGTGCCAGCAGCACCCGGACAGGGATGCGGACCAATCAGCCCCAGCATTTT. The gene calls are TRBV7-2 and TRBJ1-5; 8 bases fit TRBD1. Looked up from germline, CDR1 is SGHTA and CDR2 is FQGNSA. After removal of 5 bases from V and 3 bases from J, the junction contained 12 bases not matched to a gene. The CDR3 consists of 17 residues.

This clone was recorded only once. The CDR3 bases are TGTGCCAGCAGTTGGCCCAGGTTGAACACTGAAGCTTTCTTT. Protein product: CASSWPRLNTEAFF. This sequence joins TRBV28 and TRBJ1-1; no clear D. This CDR3 is built from 14 residues. The germline gives CDR1 MDHEN, CDR2 SYDVKM. With 4 bases removed from V and 0 bases from J, the gap between germline ends came to 9 bases. Using reference TRBV28 and TRBJ1-1 for the parts outside the CDR3, the full variable domain is DVKVTQSSRYLVKRTGEKVFLECVQDMDHENMFWYRQDPGLGLRLIYFSYDVKMKEKGDIPEGYSVSREKKERFSLILESASTNQTSMYLCASSWPRLNTEAFFGQGTRLTVV.

This chain connects TRBV28 to TRBJ2-6, with 7 nucleotides matching TRBD2. Germline V CDR1 and CDR2: MDHEN, SYDVKM. The CDR3 covers 15 residues. With 8 bases clipped from V and 0 bases from J, the junction kept 4 bases outside the gene matches. CDR3 amino acids: CASGSGDSGANVLTF. CDR3 DNA: TGTGCCAGCGGAAGCGGGGACTCTGGGGCCAACGTCCTGACTTTC.

V and J are TRBV30 and TRBJ1-1; no reliable D call. CDR1 and CDR2 from the germline V gene are GTSNPN and SVGIG (reference sequence). The V end was cut by 3 bases, the J end by 3 bases, with 17 bases between. The CDR3 is made up of 15 amino acids. This CDR3 reads CAWRPLLGDDTEAFF. The DNA of the CDR3 is TGTGCCTGGAGACCCCTACTCGGAGATGACACTGAAGCTTTCTTT.

The chain has TRBV4-2 and TRBJ1-4, with D maybe TRBD1 (6 bases). The CDR3 length is 15 residues. Germline-derived CDR1 and CDR2 are LGHNA and YNFKEQ. The germline V and J ends were trimmed by 4 bases and 6 bases, with 15 bases remaining between them. The CDR3 DNA reads as TGTGCCAGCAGCCGCGGTGACAGGACAGATGAAAAACTGTTTTTT. Its translation: CASSRGDRTDEKLFF.

Only a few counts were recorded for this clone. V usage is TRBV30 and J usage is TRBJ1-6; D perhaps matches TRBD1 (6 bases). The CDR3 covers 12 residues. CDR1 and CDR2 from the germline V gene are GTSNPN and SVGIG (reference sequence). Trimming shortened V by 3 bases and J by 17 bases, and 17 bases separated the two germline ends. In DNA, the CDR3 is TGTGCCTGGAGCAGGACAGAGCTCTGGGTCCACTTT. Amino acid sequence: CAWSRTELWVHF.

V and J are TRBV18 and TRBJ1-1; D is ambiguous. CDR1 and CDR2 (germline): KGHSH, LQKENI. This CDR3 spans 15 amino acids. Trimming took off 3 bases at V and 0 bases at J, with 11 bases between the two ends. This CDR3 reads CASSPDLEMNTEAFF. CDR3 sequence (DNA): TGTGCCAGCTCACCTGATCTAGAGATGAACACTGAAGCTTTCTTT.

The chain recombines TRBV6-1 with TRBJ1-1; D is possibly TRBD1 (5 bases). CDR3 size: 13 residues. Germline V CDR1 and CDR2: MNHNS, SASEGT. Trimming removed 7 bases from V and 1 base from J, with 10 bases in between. The CDR3 nucleotides read TGTGCCAGCACTTTAACAGGGAACACTGAAGCTTTCTTT. Translation gives CASTLTGNTEAFF.

The sample holds a few counts of this clone. The chain has TRBV10-3 and TRBJ2-5, with TRBD2 matching 12 bases. V dropped 3 bases and J dropped 4; count of bases not matched to a gene: 6. CDR3 length equals 16 residues. CDR1 ENHRY and CDR2 SYGVKD come from the germline V gene. The CDR3 here is CAISDPTLAGGETQYF. The CDR3 DNA sequence: TGTGCCATCAGTGACCCCACACTAGCGGGAGGAGAGACCCAGTACTTC.

This chain joins TRBV27 and TRBJ2-3; 16 bases fit TRBD2. The CDR3 contains 18 residues. Losses at the gene ends were 6 bases for V and 5 bases for J; bases not matched to a gene: 11. Germline CDR1 and CDR2: MNHEY and SMNVEV (reference sequence). CDR3 coding DNA: TGTGCCAGCAGCCGCCCGGGACTAGCGGGAGGGCCGGGAGATACGCAGTATTTT. This gives the protein CASSRPGLAGGPGDTQYF.